This TCR beta chain was profiled in a study of beta chain features in type 1 diabetes. Findings and limits, study-wide: Using cDNA template may skew counts toward highly expressing activated cells. TCRB CDR3s were moderately but significantly shorter in Type 1 diabetes patients in all four CD4+ subsets. Lower insertion and higher deletion counts appeared at VDJ junctions in type 1 diabetes patients.

The CDR3 runs 14 residues. V shed 5 bases, J shed 6 bases, and the junction held 9 bases outside the gene matches. Germline V lookup: CDR1 SGHTA, CDR2 FQGNSA. As concerns this clone: Its antigen is currently unknown.

All of the isolated RNA was reverse transcribed, so expressed TCRB transcripts were sequenced. The method was immunoSEQ multiplex PCR; TCRdb's version includes in-frame clones alone and lacks a portion of them. Here the sample spans about 410,000 clones, more than 11% being singletons. Sequenced: naive CD4+ T cells from blood. The source is a man aged 25 to 40 in good health. The chain combines TRBV7-2 with TRBJ2-7, with 8 bases aligning to TRBD1. CDR3 DNA: TGTGCCAGCAGCACGAGAACCGGGACAGGCGAGCAGTACTTC. Protein: CASSTRTGTGEQYF.